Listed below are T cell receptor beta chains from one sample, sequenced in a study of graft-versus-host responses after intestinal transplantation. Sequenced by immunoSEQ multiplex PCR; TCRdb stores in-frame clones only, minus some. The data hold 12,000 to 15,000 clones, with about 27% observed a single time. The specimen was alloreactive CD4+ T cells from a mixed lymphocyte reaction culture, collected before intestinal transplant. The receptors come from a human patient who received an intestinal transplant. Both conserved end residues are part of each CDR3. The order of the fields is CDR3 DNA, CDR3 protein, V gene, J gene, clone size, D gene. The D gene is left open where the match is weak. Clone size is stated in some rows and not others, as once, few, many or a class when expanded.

TGTGCCAGCAGCTTGTACAGAGACTATGGCTACACCTTC	CASSLYRDYGYTF	TRBV7-2	TRBJ1-2	-	-
TGTGCCAGCAGCGCGTTAGCGGGCGGGAAAGGGGATACGCAGTATTTT	CASSALAGGKGDTQYF	TRBV5-8	TRBJ2-3	medium-sized	TRBD2
TGTGCCAGCACCTCAACGGGGGGGCGTACAGATACGCAGTATTTT	CASTSTGGRTDTQYF	TRBV7-3	TRBJ2-3	-	TRBD2
TGTGCCAGCAGCCAACAGGGCACGAACACCGGGGAGCTGTTTTTT	CASSQQGTNTGELFF	TRBV2	TRBJ2-2	few	-
TGTGCCAGCAGCCTATCCGGGACAGGGGTGAGCTACACCTTC	CASSLSGTGVSYTF	TRBV7-9	TRBJ1-2	medium-sized	TRBD1
TGTGCCAGCAGTTACTCGATCGCTCCATCGACGGATACGCAGTATTTT	CASSYSIAPSTDTQYF	TRBV6-7	TRBJ2-3	once	-
TGCGCCAGCAGCTTGGCCGGCAGGGGGAATTACAATGAGCAGTTCTTC	CASSLAGRGNYNEQFF	TRBV5-1	TRBJ2-1	-	TRBD1
TGTGCCAGCAGTTTCGGAGGTTTCCAAGAGACCCAGTACTTC	CASSFGGFQETQYF	TRBV28	TRBJ2-5	-	-
TGTGCCAGCAGCCAAGACGAGGGGACAAAACTGTTTTTT	CASSQDEGTKLFF	TRBV14	TRBJ1-4	-	-
TGTGCCAGCAGCCTACGGACTAGCGGGAGTAGGCAGTTCTTC	CASSLRTSGSRQFF	TRBV27	TRBJ2-1	-	TRBD2
TGTGCCTGGAGTGTACGGAGGGTGAGAGGCTACACCTTC	CAWSVRRVRGYTF	TRBV30	TRBJ1-2	-	-
TGTGCCTGGAGTGCGTTATTACGGGGGTACGAGCAGTACTTC	CAWSALLRGYEQYF	TRBV30	TRBJ2-7	few	-
TGTGCCAGCAGTTCGAGAGAGACCCAGTACTTC	CASSSRETQYF	TRBV28	TRBJ2-5	-	-
TGTGCCAGCAAGGGGACGGACCTAGGGAATGAGCAGTTCTTC	CASKGTDLGNEQFF	TRBV6-5	TRBJ2-1	-	-
TGTGCCAGCAGCTTTACCCCGGGGGAGCAGTACTTC	CASSFTPGEQYF	TRBV7-6	TRBJ2-7	few	-
TGTGCCAGCAGTTCAACCCGACGTTTCTCCTACGAGCAGTACTTC	CASSSTRRFSYEQYF	TRBV28	TRBJ2-7	medium-sized	-
TGTGCCAGCAGTTACTCTACGGGGAACACTGAAGCTTTCTTT	CASSYSTGNTEAFF	TRBV6-5	TRBJ1-1	-	-
TGCGCCAGCAGCTTGCAAGGGTCCACTGAAGCTTTCTTT	CASSLQGSTEAFF	TRBV5-1	TRBJ1-1	once	-
TGTGCCAGCAGCCCCGGGACGGGGTATGGTAGCTACACCTTC	CASSPGTGYGSYTF	TRBV5-6	TRBJ1-2	-	-
TGTGCCAGTAGTTTGATAGCGGGAATGAGGGAGACCCAGTACTTC	CASSLIAGMRETQYF	TRBV19	TRBJ2-5	few	TRBD2
TGTGCCAGCAGTTTATTGGGGTCGAAAGCTTTCTTT	CASSLLGSKAFF	TRBV27	TRBJ1-1	few	-
TGTGCCAGCTCACCACAGCAGGGGGCAATTAACACCGGGGAGCTGTTTTTT	CASSPQQGAINTGELFF	TRBV18	TRBJ2-2	-	TRBD1
TGTGCCAGCAGCCAGAATGGGGGGGGCTCCTACAATGAGCAGTTCTTC	CASSQNGGGSYNEQFF	TRBV2	TRBJ2-1	-	TRBD2
TGTGCCAGCAGCTTCCAGCGGAACGGGGAGCAGTTCTTC	CASSFQRNGEQFF	TRBV7-7	TRBJ2-1	-	-
TGCAGCGTTGATCGAAGCGGGAGCACAGATACGCAGTATTTT	CSVDRSGSTDTQYF	TRBV29-1	TRBJ2-3	-	-
TGTGCCAGCAGGAGGGGGACGATAAATCAGCCCCAGCATTTT	CASRRGTINQPQHF	TRBV6-6	TRBJ1-5	few	-
TGTGCCAGCAGCTTACACAGGGGGGGACTAGCGGGAGCCCACAATGAGCAGTTCTTC	CASSLHRGGLAGAHNEQFF	TRBV7-3	TRBJ2-1	-	TRBD2
TGTGCCAGTAGTATGGGGACTAGCGGCTACAATGAGCAGTTCTTC	CASSMGTSGYNEQFF	TRBV19	TRBJ2-1	few	TRBD2
TGTGCCACCAGCGAGAGCCCGGGGACCAAAAACATTCAGTACTTC	CATSESPGTKNIQYF	TRBV15	TRBJ2-4	-	-
TGTGCCAGCAGTTTATCTGGTTTAGCTAACTATGGCTACACCTTC	CASSLSGLANYGYTF	TRBV27	TRBJ1-2	-	-
TGCAGTGCTAGAGATAATTCACCCCTCCACTTT	CSARDNSPLHF	TRBV20-1	TRBJ1-6	-	-
TGTGCCAGCAGCTTACTTAGCGGATCAGATGAGCAGTTCTTC	CASSLLSGSDEQFF	TRBV7-6	TRBJ2-1	few	-
TGTGCCAGCTCACGGTACAAGGCCGCCACAGATACGCAGTATTTT	CASSRYKAATDTQYF	TRBV18	TRBJ2-3	-	-
TGCGCCAGCAGCAGACCGGGACTAGCGGCGTACGAGCAGTACTTC	CASSRPGLAAYEQYF	TRBV5-1	TRBJ2-7	medium-sized	TRBD2
TGTGCCAGCAGCTTGGCGGATACGCAGTATTTT	CASSLADTQYF	TRBV7-2	TRBJ2-3	medium-sized	-
TGTGCCAGCTCACTCGGACAGGGGAAATTGGACACTGAAGCTTTCTTT	CASSLGQGKLDTEAFF	TRBV18	TRBJ1-1	few	TRBD1
TGTGCCAGCAGTCCCAGTAACTATGGCTACACCTTC	CASSPSNYGYTF	TRBV6-5	TRBJ1-2	-	-
TGCGCCAGCAGCCAAGGCTTATCATCCGGGACAAATACGCAGTATTTT	CASSQGLSSGTNTQYF	TRBV4-1	TRBJ2-3	-	-
TGTGCCAGCAGCGTCCAGGCCGGTCTCCTTGGGGATACGCAGTATTTT	CASSVQAGLLGDTQYF	TRBV9	TRBJ2-3	-	-
TGCGCCAGCAGTAGAGAGATCAATGAGCAGTTCTTC	CASSREINEQFF	TRBV10-2	TRBJ2-1	few	-
TGTGCCAGCGGGTCTCAGAGGGACAATCAGCCCCAGCATTTT	CASGSQRDNQPQHF	TRBV2	TRBJ1-5	-	-
TGTGCCAGCACGGATAACTATAATTCACCCCTCCACTTT	CASTDNYNSPLHF	TRBV27	TRBJ1-6	few	-